The subject of this entry is one T cell receptor beta chain. The antigen remains unidentified. TCRdb re-derived calls from the RT-PCR reads in MiXCR, one entry per CDR3 protein. The sample lists over 750,000 distinct CDR3 sequences; roughly 20% were seen once. The CDR3 runs 14 residues. The germline gives CDR1 DFQATT, CDR2 SNEGSKA (reference sequence). The entry originates in a study of response to subunit inactivated influenza vaccine. Broader study findings: It was the authors' suggestion that each seasonal influenza vaccination recruits few new T cells.

The chain employs TRBV20-1 and TRBJ2-3, with 7 bases fitting TRBD2. This specimen consisted of PBMCs from blood, obtained about 5 days after vaccination. The TCR was taken from a man in his fifties or sixties who received an inactivated influenza vaccine. CDR3 bases: TGCAGCCACTTCCGGACTAGGGTGGGAGATACGCAGTATTTT. Encoded protein: CSHFRTRVGDTQYF.